Listed below are T cell receptor beta chains from one sample, sequenced in a study of blood T cell repertoires in COVID-19. The method was immunoSEQ multiplex PCR; TCRdb's version includes in-frame clones alone and lacks a portion of them. The table records around 130,000 clones, about 85% of them present only once. The sample taken for sequencing was peripheral blood. Receptors were obtained from a human donor with COVID-19, enrolled during active disease. The donor label of this sample is uncertain. Both conserved end residues are part of each CDR3. The order of the fields is clone size, D gene, V gene, J gene, CDR3 protein, CDR3 DNA. A D gene is named only where the DNA matches it firmly. Clone size is given for some rows only: seen once, a few or many times, or a class if the clone is expanded.

size: -
D: TRBD1
V: TRBV19
J: TRBJ1-1
CDR3: CASSPGDRFGNTEAFF
DNA: TGTGCCAGTAGTCCAGGGGACAGATTCGGGAACACTGAAGCTTTCTTT

size: -
D: TRBD2
V: TRBV7-9
J: TRBJ2-1
CDR3: CASGIAGGPHEQFF
DNA: TGTGCCAGCGGAATAGCGGGAGGGCCTCATGAGCAGTTCTTC

size: -
D: TRBD2
V: TRBV4-1
J: TRBJ2-7
CDR3: CASSQEGDYFYEQYF
DNA: TGCGCCAGCAGCCAAGAAGGGGACTACTTCTACGAGCAGTACTTC

size: -
D: TRBD2
V: TRBV5-1
J: TRBJ2-3
CDR3: CASSMALLAAVTDTQYF
DNA: TGCGCCAGCAGCATGGCCCTACTAGCGGCCGTCACAGATACGCAGTATTTT

size: -
D: -
V: TRBV7-3
J: TRBJ1-1
CDR3: CASSLRAPGWSTEAFF
DNA: TGTGCCAGCAGCTTAAGAGCTCCAGGGTGGAGCACTGAAGCTTTCTTT

size: -
D: -
V: TRBV5-1
J: TRBJ1-1
CDR3: CASSLGQMNTEAFF
DNA: TGCGCCAGCAGCTTGGGACAGATGAACACTGAAGCTTTCTTT

size: -
D: TRBD1
V: TRBV6-5
J: TRBJ1-3
CDR3: CASKLTGTGNTIYF
DNA: TGTGCCAGCAAACTGACAGGGACTGGAAACACCATATATTTT

size: -
D: TRBD1
V: TRBV15
J: TRBJ1-5
CDR3: CATSSWMGQGVQPQHF
DNA: TGTGCCACCAGCTCCTGGATGGGACAGGGTGTTCAGCCCCAGCATTTT

size: -
D: TRBD1
V: TRBV2
J: TRBJ1-3
CDR3: CASRADRAHTIYF
DNA: TGTGCCAGCAGAGCCGACAGGGCCCACACCATATATTTT

size: -
D: -
V: TRBV3-1/TRBV3-2
J: TRBJ2-5
CDR3: CASSQEQGRMETQYF
DNA: TGTGCCAGCAGCCAAGAGCAGGGGAGAATGGAGACCCAGTACTTC

size: -
D: TRBD1
V: TRBV7-8
J: TRBJ2-1
CDR3: CASSPRFGATGGPRREYTNEQFF
DNA: TGTGCCAGCAGCCCCCGATTTGGGGCGACAGGGGGCCCAAGGCGGGAGTATACCAATGAGCAGTTCTTC

size: -
D: -
V: TRBV5-4
J: TRBJ2-1
CDR3: CASSSPQGFF
DNA: TGTGCCAGCAGCTCTCCCCAGGGGTTCTTC

size: once
D: TRBD2
V: TRBV24-1
J: TRBJ2-3
CDR3: CATSDPPRLAGEADTQYF
DNA: TGTGCCACCAGTGATCCGCCGAGGCTAGCGGGAGAGGCAGATACGCAGTATTTT

size: -
D: -
V: TRBV27
J: TRBJ1-1
CDR3: CASSLAENTEAFF
DNA: TGTGCCAGCAGTTTAGCAGAGAACACTGAAGCTTTCTTT

size: once
D: -
V: TRBV7-9
J: TRBJ1-6
CDR3: CASRRDSSPLHF
DNA: TGTGCCAGCAGAAGAGATAGTTCACCCCTCCACTTT

size: -
D: -
V: TRBV5-4
J: TRBJ2-5
CDR3: CASSLVGPRQETQYF
DNA: TGTGCCAGCAGCTTGGTTGGGCCGAGACAAGAGACCCAGTACTTC

size: once
D: -
V: TRBV9
J: TRBJ1-5
CDR3: CASSAYSNQPQHF
DNA: TGTGCCAGCAGCGCTTATAGCAATCAGCCCCAGCATTTT

size: -
D: -
V: TRBV2
J: TRBJ2-3
CDR3: CASSEARQSRTDTQYF
DNA: TGTGCCAGCAGTGAAGCGCGGCAATCCCGCACAGATACGCAGTATTTT

size: -
D: TRBD1
V: TRBV7-2
J: TRBJ1-2
CDR3: CASSPRGRSGYTF
DNA: TGTGCCAGCAGCCCCAGGGGGCGAAGTGGCTACACCTTC

size: -
D: TRBD1
V: TRBV10-3
J: TRBJ1-1
CDR3: CAITTGENTEAFF
DNA: TGTGCCATCACCACAGGGGAGAACACTGAAGCTTTCTTT

size: -
D: -
V: TRBV6-6
J: TRBJ2-7
CDR3: CASSLPGQQAYEQYF
DNA: TGTGCCAGCAGTTTACCGGGACAACAAGCCTACGAGCAGTACTTC

size: once
D: -
V: TRBV29-1
J: TRBJ2-5
CDR3: CSVEVVGEETQYF
DNA: TGCAGCGTTGAAGTTGTAGGAGAAGAGACCCAGTACTTC

size: -
D: TRBD1
V: TRBV4-1
J: TRBJ1-1
CDR3: CASSQAETGMNTEAFF
DNA: TGCGCCAGCAGCCAAGCGGAGACAGGGATGAACACTGAAGCTTTCTTT

size: -
D: -
V: TRBV10-3
J: TRBJ1-2
CDR3: CAIRTAHGYTF
DNA: TGTGCCATTAGGACAGCCCATGGCTACACCTTC